This T cell receptor (beta chain) originates from a study of T cell changes during pregnancy in multiple sclerosis. Germline V gene data show CDR1 as SGHTA and CDR2 as FQGNSA. This CDR3 is 13 amino acids long. Deletions cut 2 bases from V and 4 bases from J, with 8 bases between. Here immunoSEQ multiplex PCR was the method, and the copy in TCRdb shows in-frame clones only, minus some. The table has about 38,000 clones, about nine tenths seen once. V and J are TRBV7-2 and TRBJ1-2; unclear D gene. This TCR was recovered from a female donor in good health, enrolled as a control in a pregnancy study. The input for sequencing was CD4+ T cells from peripheral blood mononuclear cells, taken after pregnancy. The CDR3 reads CASSLSDGYGYTF. CDR3 sequence (DNA): TGTGCCAGCAGCTTATCAGATGGCTATGGCTACACCTTC. Variable domain in full (rest from reference TRBV7-2 and TRBJ1-2): GAGVSQSPSNKVTEKGKDVELRCDPISGHTALYWYRQSLGQGLEFLIYFQGNSAPDKSGLPSDRFSAERTGGSVSTLTIQRTQQEDSAVYLCASSLSDGYGYTFGSGTRLTVV.